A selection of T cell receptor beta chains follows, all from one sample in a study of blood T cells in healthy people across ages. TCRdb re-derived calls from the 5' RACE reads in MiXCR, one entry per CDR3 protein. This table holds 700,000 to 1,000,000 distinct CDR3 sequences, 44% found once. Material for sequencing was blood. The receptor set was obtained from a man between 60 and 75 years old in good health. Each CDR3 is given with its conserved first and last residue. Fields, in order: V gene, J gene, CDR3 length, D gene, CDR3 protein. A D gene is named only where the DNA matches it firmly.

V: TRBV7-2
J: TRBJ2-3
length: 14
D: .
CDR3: CTSRNRAGVDTQYF

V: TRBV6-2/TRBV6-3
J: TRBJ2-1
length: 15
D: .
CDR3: CASSRPQGIGNEQFF

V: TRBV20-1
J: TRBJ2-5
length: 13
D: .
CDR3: CSALEGGVETQYF

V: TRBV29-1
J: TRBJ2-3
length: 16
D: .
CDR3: CSVPISQGMSTDTQYF

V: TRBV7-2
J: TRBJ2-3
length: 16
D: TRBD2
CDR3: CASSLGVAGGADTQYF

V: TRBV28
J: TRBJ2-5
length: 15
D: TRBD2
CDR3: CASSFGTSSRETQYF

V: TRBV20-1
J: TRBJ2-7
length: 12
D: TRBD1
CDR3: CSLPGQHGEQYF

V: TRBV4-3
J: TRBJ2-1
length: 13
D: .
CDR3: CASSQESYNEQFF

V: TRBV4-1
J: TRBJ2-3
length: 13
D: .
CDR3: CASSERGVDTQYF

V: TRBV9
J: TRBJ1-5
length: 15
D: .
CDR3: CASSVGQGNNQPQHF

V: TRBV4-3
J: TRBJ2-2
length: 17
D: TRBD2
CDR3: CASSFPPGGTNTGELFF

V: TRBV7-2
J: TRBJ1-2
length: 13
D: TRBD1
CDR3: CASSFPQGGGYTF

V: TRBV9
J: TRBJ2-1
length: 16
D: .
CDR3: CASSVAEGRAFDEQFF

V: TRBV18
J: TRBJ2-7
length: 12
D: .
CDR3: CASSPTGYEQYF

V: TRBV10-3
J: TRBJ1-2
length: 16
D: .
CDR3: CAISEVGQNINYGYTF

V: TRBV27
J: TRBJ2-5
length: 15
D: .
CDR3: CASDALWCRGQTQYF

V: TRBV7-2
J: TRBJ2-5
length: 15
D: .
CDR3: CASSLSDRTEETQYF

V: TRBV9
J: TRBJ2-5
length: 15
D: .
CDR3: CASSVVGGPVETQYF

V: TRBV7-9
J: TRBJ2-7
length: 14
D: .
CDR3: CASSLPSDHSEQYF

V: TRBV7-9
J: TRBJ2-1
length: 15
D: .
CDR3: CASSFNRVAYNEQFF

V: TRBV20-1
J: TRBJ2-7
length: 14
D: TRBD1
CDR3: CSASRTGGFDEQYF

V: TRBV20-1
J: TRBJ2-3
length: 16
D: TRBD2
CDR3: CSARESGGAPRSTQYF

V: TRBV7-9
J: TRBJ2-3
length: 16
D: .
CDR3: CASSGQGPLSTDTQYF

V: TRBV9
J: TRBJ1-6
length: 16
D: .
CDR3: CASSEDPSSYNSPLHF

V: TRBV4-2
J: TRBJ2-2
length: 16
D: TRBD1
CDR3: CASSRGQGTNTGELFF

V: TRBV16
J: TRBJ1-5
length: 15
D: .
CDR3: CASSQSGRANQPQHF

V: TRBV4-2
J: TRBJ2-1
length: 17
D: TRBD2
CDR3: CASSQDAAGGQYNEQFF

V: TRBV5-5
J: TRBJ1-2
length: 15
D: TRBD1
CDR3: CASTPGGQNNYGYTF

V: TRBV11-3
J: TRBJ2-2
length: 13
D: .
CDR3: CASSLVGSGEMFF

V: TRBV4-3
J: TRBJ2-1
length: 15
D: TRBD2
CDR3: CASSQGTSGTYEQFF

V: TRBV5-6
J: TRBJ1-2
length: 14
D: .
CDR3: CASSSSQANYGYTF

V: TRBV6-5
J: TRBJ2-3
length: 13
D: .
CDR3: CASSRIQGNTQYF

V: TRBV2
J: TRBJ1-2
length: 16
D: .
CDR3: CASKKIAGATNYGYTF

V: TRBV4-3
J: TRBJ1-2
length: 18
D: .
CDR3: CASSQDLPRQGADYGYTF

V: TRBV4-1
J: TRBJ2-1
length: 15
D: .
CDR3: CASSRLAGANNEQFF

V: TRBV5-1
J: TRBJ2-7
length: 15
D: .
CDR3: CASSLTKGSWYEQYF

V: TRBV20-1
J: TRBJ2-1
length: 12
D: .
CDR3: CSARNPGEKQFF

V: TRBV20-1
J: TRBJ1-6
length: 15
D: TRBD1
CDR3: CSASLTGTVNSPLHF

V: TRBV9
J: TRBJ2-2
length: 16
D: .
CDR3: CASSPTHGQETGELFF

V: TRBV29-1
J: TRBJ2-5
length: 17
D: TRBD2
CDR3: CSSTGLAGIGGRRAQYF

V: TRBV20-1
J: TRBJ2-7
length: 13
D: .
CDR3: CSARAGSEGEQYF

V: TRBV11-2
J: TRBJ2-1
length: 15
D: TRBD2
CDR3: CASSGIAGVGDEQFF

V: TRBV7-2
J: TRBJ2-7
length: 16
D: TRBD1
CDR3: CASSTSATGGPYEQYF

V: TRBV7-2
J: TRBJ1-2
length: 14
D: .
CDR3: CASRPSGTSYGYTF

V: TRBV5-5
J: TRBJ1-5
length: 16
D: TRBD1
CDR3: CASSLTPGQADQPQHF

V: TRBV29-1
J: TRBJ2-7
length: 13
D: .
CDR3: CSVGGLGGREQYF